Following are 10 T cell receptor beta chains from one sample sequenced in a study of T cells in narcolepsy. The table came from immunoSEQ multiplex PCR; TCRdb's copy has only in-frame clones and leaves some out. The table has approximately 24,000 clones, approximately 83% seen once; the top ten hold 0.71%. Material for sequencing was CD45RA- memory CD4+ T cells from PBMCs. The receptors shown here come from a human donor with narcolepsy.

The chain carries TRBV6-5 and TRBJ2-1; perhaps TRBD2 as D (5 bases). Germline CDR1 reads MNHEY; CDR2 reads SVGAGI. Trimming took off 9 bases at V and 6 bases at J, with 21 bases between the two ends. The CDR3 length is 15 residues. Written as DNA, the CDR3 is TGTGCCAGTCTAATTGGAGGCAGGTGGGTCAATGAGCAGTTCTTC. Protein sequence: CASLIGGRWVNEQFF.

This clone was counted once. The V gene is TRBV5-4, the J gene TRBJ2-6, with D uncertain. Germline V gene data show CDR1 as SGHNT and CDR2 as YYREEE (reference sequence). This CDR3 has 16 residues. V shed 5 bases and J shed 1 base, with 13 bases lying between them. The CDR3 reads CASRPGGFSGANVLTF. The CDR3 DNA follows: TGTGCCAGCAGGCCGGGTGGGTTTTCTGGGGCCAACGTCCTGACTTTC.

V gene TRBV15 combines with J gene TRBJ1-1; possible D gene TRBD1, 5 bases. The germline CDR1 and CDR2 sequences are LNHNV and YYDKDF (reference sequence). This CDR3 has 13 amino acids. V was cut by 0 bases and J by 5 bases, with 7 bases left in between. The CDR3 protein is CATSRDWTTEAFF. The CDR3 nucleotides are TGTGCCACCAGCAGAGATTGGACAACTGAAGCTTTCTTT.

As DNA, the CDR3 is TGTGCCAGCAGGGGGGACAGGGGAGGGAATCAGCCCCAGCATTTT. Protein sequence: CASRGDRGGNQPQHF. V and J are TRBV2 and TRBJ1-5, with 10 nucleotides matching TRBD1. The V gene's germline CDR1 is SNHLY and CDR2 FYNNEI. This CDR3 comprises 15 residues. V gave up 6 bases and J gave up 4 bases; unmatched junction bases: 6. The variable domain in full, with the rest retrieved from reference TRBV2 and TRBJ1-5, is EPEVTQTPSHQVTQMGQEVILRCVPISNHLYFYWYRQILGQKVEFLVSFYNNEISEKSEIFDDQFSVERPDGSNFTLKIRSTKLEDSAMYFCASRGDRGGNQPQHFGDGTRLSIL.

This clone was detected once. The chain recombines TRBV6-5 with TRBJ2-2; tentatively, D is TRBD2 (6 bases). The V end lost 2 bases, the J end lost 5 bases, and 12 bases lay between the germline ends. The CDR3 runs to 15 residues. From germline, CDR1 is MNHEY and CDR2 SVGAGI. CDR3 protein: CASSYGGARTGELFF. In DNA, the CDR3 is TGTGCCAGCAGTTACGGCGGGGCCAGGACCGGGGAGCTGTTTTTT.

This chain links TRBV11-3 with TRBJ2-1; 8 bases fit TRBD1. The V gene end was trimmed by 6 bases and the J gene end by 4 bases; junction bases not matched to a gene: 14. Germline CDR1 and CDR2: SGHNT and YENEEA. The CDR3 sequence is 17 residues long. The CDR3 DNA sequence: TGTGCCAGCAGTGGGACAGGCGAAAATGAAGGTTACAATGAGCAGTTCTTC. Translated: CASSGTGENEGYNEQFF.

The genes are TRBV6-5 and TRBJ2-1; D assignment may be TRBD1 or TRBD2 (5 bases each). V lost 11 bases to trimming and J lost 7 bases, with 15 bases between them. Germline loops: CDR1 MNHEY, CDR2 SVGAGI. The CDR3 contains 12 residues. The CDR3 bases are TGTGCCTGTCTGGGGGACGGAAATGAGCAGTTCTTC. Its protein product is CACLGDGNEQFF.

Here the CDR3 reads CATRMQGSGNTIYF. CDR3 bases: TGTGCCACCAGAATGCAGGGGTCTGGAAACACCATATATTTT. The V gene is TRBV15, the J gene TRBJ1-3, with a possible D match to TRBD1 (6 bases). The length of the CDR3 is 14 residues. Germline loops: CDR1 LNHNV, CDR2 YYDKDF (reference sequence). V was clipped by 6 bases and J by 1 base, with 10 bases between them. The variable domain in full, with the rest retrieved from reference TRBV15 and TRBJ1-3, is DAMVIQNPRYQVTQFGKPVTLSCSQTLNHNVMYWYQQKSSQAPKLLFHYYDKDFNNEADTPDNFQSRRPNTSFCFLDIRSPGLGDTAMYLCATRMQGSGNTIYFGEGSWLTVV.

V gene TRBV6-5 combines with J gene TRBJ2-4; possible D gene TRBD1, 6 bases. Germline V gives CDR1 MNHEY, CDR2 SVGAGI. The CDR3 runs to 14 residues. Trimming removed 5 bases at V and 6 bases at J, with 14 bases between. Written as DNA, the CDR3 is TGTGCCAGCAGTAAACAGGGAAGAGTAAACATTCAGTACTTC. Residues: CASSKQGRVNIQYF.

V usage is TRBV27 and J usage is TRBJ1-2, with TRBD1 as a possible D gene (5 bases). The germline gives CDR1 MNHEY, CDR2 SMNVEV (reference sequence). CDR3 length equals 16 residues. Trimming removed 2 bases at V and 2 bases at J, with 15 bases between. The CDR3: CASSLTADTRNYGYTF. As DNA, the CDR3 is TGTGCCAGCAGTTTAACAGCGGACACCAGAAACTATGGCTACACCTTC.